Listed here is a single T cell receptor beta chain. Random hexamers primed reverse transcription of about 0.45 to 1 ug RNA. MiXCR was run by TCRdb on the immunoSEQ multiplex PCR reads, yielding one entry per CDR3 protein. The data contain roughly 150,000 distinct CDR3 sequences, around 95% of them seen just once; the ten biggest clones take up 0.13% to 0.15%. This sample was included in a study of CD8 T cells in Susac syndrome. Sequencing of TCR beta was carried out in blood CD8+ and CD4+ T cells. Each multiple sclerosis control was a treatment-naive patient with relapsing-remitting disease that was either stable or active. This CDR3 has 14 residues. Looked up from germline, CDR1 is SGHDN and CDR2 is FVKESK. The germline V and J ends were trimmed by 4 bases and 4 bases, with 11 bases remaining between them.

The sample consisted of CD8+ T cells from PBMCs. This receptor was obtained from a human donor with multiple sclerosis. V usage is TRBV14 and J usage is TRBJ2-1; D is perhaps TRBD2 (6 bases). CDR3 DNA: TGTGCCAGCAGCCCCAGCGGGCAGTACAATGAGCAGTTCTTC. The encoded protein is CASSPSGQYNEQFF.